A single sample gave rise to the 31 T cell receptor beta chains below, sequenced in a study of post-analysis software for immune sequencing data. Carried by the TCR beta cDNA libraries were unique molecular identifiers. MiXCR, applied by TCRdb to the PCR reads, yields one record per CDR3 protein. The table has about 540,000 distinct CDR3 sequences, around a third seen once. The antigens for these receptors are not known. Regarding the study as a whole: With TRBV5-6, TRBV5-1 and TRBV20-1 included, 4 or 5 TRBV segments were more frequent in patients than in controls.

Sequenced input: blood. Receptors were obtained from a girl aged 2-17 years with multiple sclerosis.

This clonotype was recorded once. V usage is TRBV10-2 and J usage is TRBJ2-5, with D perhaps assigned TRBD1 or TRBD2 (5 bases each). Germline lookup yields CDR1 WSHSY and CDR2 SAAADI. The CDR3 totals 15 residues. Trimming pared 8 bases from V and 0 bases from J, leaving 16 bases between. CDR3 region: CASSRGEGYQETQYF. The CDR3 bases are TGCGCCAGCTCTCGAGGGGAAGGGTACCAAGAGACCCAGTACTTC.

This clonotype was recorded many times. This chain links TRBV4-2 with TRBJ2-1; 9 bases are shared with TRBD2. Trimming cost V 0 bases and J 0 bases; bases outside gene matches: 3. Germline values: CDR1 LGHNA, CDR2 YNFKEQ. This CDR3 has 17 amino acids. The CDR3 reads CASSQDSGGSSYNEQFF. The CDR3 coding sequence is TGTGCCAGCAGCCAAGATAGCGGGGGTAGCTCCTACAATGAGCAGTTCTTC.

The CDR3 loop is CSARETSGATDTQYF. The CDR3 bases are TGCAGTGCTAGAGAGACTAGCGGGGCCACAGATACGCAGTATTTT. The genes are TRBV20-1 and TRBJ2-3, with 11 positions matching TRBD2. Germline V gene data show CDR1 as DFQATT and CDR2 as SNEGSKA (reference sequence). The ends lost 0 bases at V and 2 bases at J; junction bases unmatched: 1. This CDR3 spans 15 amino acids.

The chain carries TRBV4-1 and TRBJ2-7; tentatively, D is TRBD1 or TRBD2 (5 bases each). Germline V gene data show CDR1 as MGHRA and CDR2 as YSYEKL. V was cut by 0 bases and J by 3 bases, with 12 bases left in between. The CDR3 loop spans 15 amino acids. CDR3 amino acids: CASSQDREGFYEQYF. In DNA form, the CDR3 reads TGCGCCAGCAGCCAAGACAGAGAGGGGTTCTACGAGCAGTACTTC.

Written as DNA, the CDR3 is TGTGCCAGCAGCTTGCCCAACCTAGGGAACACTGAAGCTTTCTTT. This sequence encodes CASSLPNLGNTEAFF. The chain joins TRBV7-2 to TRBJ1-1; D is unclear. The CDR3 contains 15 residues. V lost 3 bases and J 1 base, leaving 12 bases between the germline ends. Germline CDR1 is SGHTA and CDR2 is FQGNSA.

The V and J genes are TRBV20-1 and TRBJ2-1; 14 nucleotides line up with TRBD2. Germline trimming cut 5 bases from V and 11 bases from J; bases unmatched to any gene: 20. From germline, CDR1 is DFQATT and CDR2 SNEGSKA (reference sequence). The CDR3 covers 18 residues. The CDR3 sequence is CSAANQPQSTSGGAKQFF. In DNA, the CDR3 is TGCAGTGCTGCTAACCAACCCCAATCGACTAGCGGGGGGGCCAAGCAGTTCTTC.

This clonotype has only a few counts. J is TRBJ2-7 and V is TRBV4-1, with D perhaps given as TRBD1 or TRBD2 (5 bases each). V lost 3 bases, J lost 0 bases, and 12 bases lay in between. The CDR3 consists of 15 residues. Germline loops: CDR1 MGHRA, CDR2 YSYEKL. CDR3 residues: CASSQGRQSSYEQYF. The CDR3 DNA follows: TGCGCCAGCAGCCAGGGACGACAGAGCTCCTACGAGCAGTACTTC.

This clonotype is medium-sized in the sample. V gene TRBV5-5 combines with J gene TRBJ2-4; D remains ambiguous. CDR1 is SGHKS, CDR2 YYEKEE, per germline (reference sequence). This CDR3 region has 16 residues. The V and J ends lost 0 bases and 0 bases respectively, with 10 bases between them. The CDR3 DNA reads as TGTGCCAGCAGCTTGGGGTGGCAGTCAGCCAAAAACATTCAGTACTTC. Its translation: CASSLGWQSAKNIQYF. Drawing the rest from reference TRBV5-5 and TRBJ2-4, the complete variable domain is DAGVTQSPTHLIKTRGQQVTLRCSPISGHKSVSWYQQVLGQGPQFIFQYYEKEERGRGNFPDRFSARQFPNYSSELNVNALLLGDSALYLCASSLGWQSAKNIQYFGAGTRLSVL.

This rearrangement joins TRBV28 to TRBJ2-7; the D gene is possibly TRBD1 (6 bases). Per germline, CDR1 MDHEN and CDR2 SYDVKM. The CDR3 runs to 14 residues. V gave up 8 bases and J gave up 0 bases, with 14 bases separating them. CDR3 nucleotide sequence: TGTGCCAGCGGGGGACAACCGGACTCCTACGAGCAGTACTTC. Translation gives CASGGQPDSYEQYF. The whole variable domain, remainder taken from reference TRBV28 and TRBJ2-7, is DVKVTQSSRYLVKRTGEKVFLECVQDMDHENMFWYRQDPGLGLRLIYFSYDVKMKEKGDIPEGYSVSREKKERFSLILESASTNQTSMYLCASGGQPDSYEQYFGPGTRLTVT.

The genes are TRBV27 and TRBJ2-7; D remains unclear. This CDR3 is 13 amino acids long. Trimming pared 8 bases from V and 2 bases from J, leaving 13 bases between. In germline, CDR1 is MNHEY, CDR2 SMNVEV (reference sequence). CDR3 coding DNA: TGTGCCAGCTCCCTGGGGAATCCCTACGAGCAGTACTTC. Its protein product is CASSLGNPYEQYF.

V and J are TRBV6-5 and TRBJ1-4, with 9 bases fitting TRBD1. The CDR3 extends over 15 amino acids. Germline CDR1 MNHEY, CDR2 SVGAGI. Trimming removed 7 bases from V and 7 bases from J; junction bases left unmatched: 10. The CDR3 here is CASTPTGGAAEKLFF. The CDR3 DNA reads TGTGCCAGCACTCCGACAGGGGGGGCAGCTGAAAAACTGTTTTTT.

The chain uses TRBV28 and TRBJ2-7; 13 nucleotides agree with TRBD2. V lost 6 bases and J lost 4; bases outside the gene matches: 12. This CDR3 is 17 amino acids long. The V gene's germline CDR1 is MDHEN and CDR2 SYDVKM. In DNA, the CDR3 is TGTGCCAGCAGCTCTACAGGGGGACTAGCGGGGCATTACGAGCAGTACTTC. Translating gives CASSSTGGLAGHYEQYF.

This clonotype has only a few counts. This sequence joins TRBV20-1 and TRBJ1-2, with D hard to call. Trimming shortened V by 6 bases and J by 4 bases, and 9 bases separated the two germline ends. There are 11 residues in the CDR3. Germline lookup yields CDR1 DFQATT and CDR2 SNEGSKA (reference sequence). The CDR3 nucleotides read TGCAGTGCCGCGGGAGTCTATGGCTACACCTTC. Translated: CSAAGVYGYTF.

This clonotype was seen only a few times. The V and J genes are TRBV7-2 and TRBJ1-5; 7 bases align to TRBD1. From germline, CDR1 is SGHTA and CDR2 FQGNSA. Unmatched junction bases numbered 7, after V lost 4 bases and J lost 7 bases. This CDR3 is built from 14 residues. The CDR3 DNA reads as TGTGCCAGCAGCTCACCGGGACAGCCACAGCCCCAGCATTTT. Residues: CASSSPGQPQPQHF.

The chain couples TRBV9 to TRBJ2-3; 9 bases line up with TRBD2. This CDR3 comprises 16 residues. J gave up 2 bases and V 0 bases, and 4 bases lay outside the gene matches. Germline V gene lookup returns CDR1 SGDLS and CDR2 YYNGEE. The CDR3 nucleotides read TGTGCCAGCAGCGTAGTAGCGGGGGACGCCACAGATACGCAGTATTTT. It is translated as CASSVVAGDATDTQYF.

Notes on this clonotype: A read error may account for a junction end that differs from germline. This rearrangement joins TRBV12-3 or TRBV12-4 to TRBJ2-5; 7 bases fit TRBD1. Matching the DNA end better, TRBJ2-7 makes the J call doubtful. The CDR3 extends over 14 amino acids. The CDR3 nucleotides are TGTACCAGCACCCAAGAACAGGGGTTCTACGAGCAGTACTTC. Translated: CTSTQEQGFYEQYF.

This clonotype was detected only once. The rearrangement joins TRBV20-1 to TRBJ1-2, with unresolved D. Germline V gene sequence: CDR1 DFQATT, CDR2 SNEGSKA (reference sequence). The CDR3 totals 14 residues. V was trimmed by 0 bases and J by 0 bases, leaving 8 bases between them. The CDR3 loop reads CSARESTSNYGYTF. The DNA of the CDR3 is TGCAGTGCTAGAGAGTCTACTTCTAACTATGGCTACACCTTC.

In its sample, this clonotype was seen a few times. The gene calls are TRBV5-1 and TRBJ2-3, with TRBD1 identical over 9 bases. Germline V gives CDR1 SGHRS, CDR2 YFSETQ. The CDR3 length is 14 residues. The trim removed 2 bases at V and 6 bases at J, leaving 4 bases unmatched. The CDR3 sequence is CASSFGQGRDTQYF. Written as DNA, the CDR3 is TGCGCCAGCAGCTTCGGACAGGGGAGGGATACGCAGTATTTT.

Turning to this clonotype: At one end, the junction sequence differs from germline, possibly due to a read error. The V and J genes are TRBV5-1 and TRBJ2-2; D is possibly TRBD2 (5 bases). Germline V gene sequence: CDR1 SGHRS, CDR2 YFSETQ. This CDR3 has 14 amino acids. The CDR3 here is CASTLAPNAGELFF. Written as DNA, the CDR3 is TGCGCCAGCACCCTAGCTCCGAACGCCGGGGAGCTGTTTTTT.

A word on this clonotype: A single base separates this from a much larger clone, so it may be a read error. The rearrangement uses TRBV7-2 and TRBJ1-2; perhaps TRBD1 as D (6 bases). V was shortened by 5 bases and J by 5 bases, with 18 bases between the two germline ends. Looked up from germline, CDR1 is SGHTA and CDR2 is FQGNSA. The CDR3 consists of 15 residues. CDR3: CASSPAAEQGYGYTF. CDR3 bases: TGTGCCAGCAGCCCCGCGGCGGAGCAGGGGTATGGCTACACCTTC.

In this sample, this clonotype turned up a few times. The V and J genes are TRBV4-1 and TRBJ1-4; D is perhaps TRBD1 (5 bases). V was cut by 2 bases and J by 5 bases, with 12 bases left in between. This CDR3 has 15 amino acids. Germline V gene sequence: CDR1 MGHRA, CDR2 YSYEKL. The CDR3 coding sequence is TGCGCCAGCAGCCAAACCAGGGTGGGGAATGAAAAACTGTTTTTT. It translates to CASSQTRVGNEKLFF.

The chain uses TRBV13 and TRBJ2-5, with 7 bases aligning to TRBD2. Germline V gene lookup returns CDR1 PRHDT and CDR2 FYEKMQ (reference sequence). V shed 5 bases, J shed 11 bases, and the junction held 14 bases outside the gene matches. The CDR3 sequence is 14 residues long. CDR3 coding DNA: TGTGCCAGCAGCCTATGGGGGGGGGACCCTGGGCAGTACTTC. Amino acids: CASSLWGGDPGQYF.

The chain links TRBV5-1 to TRBJ2-5, with TRBD1 as a possible D gene (5 bases). Trimming removed 2 bases from V and 5 bases from J, with 22 bases in between. Germline CDR1 SGHRS, CDR2 YFSETQ. The CDR3 covers 17 residues. CDR3 coding DNA: TGCGCCAGCAGCTTCACCGTCGGCCAGGGAATCGAGGAGACCCAGTACTTC. This translates into CASSFTVGQGIEETQYF.

The gene calls are TRBV6-5 and TRBJ2-3, with 8 nucleotides matching TRBD1. The assigned J gene may be wrong: the sequence end matches TRBJ1-4 better. The CDR3 covers 16 residues. Looked up from germline, CDR1 is MNHEY and CDR2 is SVGAGI. This CDR3 is CASSYSGGQGGEKLFF. CDR3 sequence (DNA): TGTGCCAGCAGTTACTCGGGAGGACAGGGCGGTGAAAAACTGTTTTTT.

The chain employs TRBV12-3 or TRBV12-4 and TRBJ2-7; D ambiguous. Trimming cost V 2 bases and J 3 bases, with 8 bases left between them. The CDR3 contains 13 residues. For the CDR3, the DNA is TGTGCCAGCAGTTTAAATAGTCTCTACGAGCAGTACTTC. Translating gives CASSLNSLYEQYF.

This clonotype was detected a few times. This chain uses TRBV5-1 with TRBJ2-5; perhaps TRBD1 as D (6 bases). In germline, CDR1 is SGHRS, CDR2 YFSETQ. V was cut by 0 bases and J by 3 bases, with 9 bases left in between. This CDR3 contains 14 residues. The CDR3 sequence: CASSLGQVEETQYF. CDR3 in DNA: TGCGCCAGCAGCTTGGGACAGGTGGAAGAGACCCAGTACTTC. The full variable domain, with the rest looked up from reference TRBV5-1 and TRBJ2-5, is KAGVTQTPRYLIKTRGQQVTLSCSPISGHRSVSWYQQTPGQGLQFLFEYFSETQRNKGNFPGRFSGRQFSNSRSEMNVSTLELGDSALYLCASSLGQVEETQYFGPGTRLLVL.

This clonotype was observed a handful of times. The CDR3: CATSRDAGVYEQYF. The CDR3 DNA follows: TGTGCCACCAGCAGAGATGCAGGGGTCTACGAGCAGTACTTC. The chain has TRBV15 and TRBJ2-7; a weak D match, TRBD1 (6 bases). V lost 0 bases to trimming and J lost 3 bases, with 9 bases between them. CDR3 size: 14 residues. Looked up from germline, CDR1 is LNHNV and CDR2 is YYDKDF (reference sequence).

This clonotype was detected only a few times. V gene TRBV12-3 or TRBV12-4 combines with J gene TRBJ1-6, with a tentative D call TRBD1 (5 bases). The CDR3 is 17 residues long. The V and J ends lost 6 bases and 0 bases respectively, with 15 bases between them. The CDR3 here is CASRNVRASSYNSPLHF. In nucleotides, the CDR3 is TGTGCCAGCAGGAACGTCAGGGCTAGCTCCTATAATTCACCCCTCCACTTT.

This clonotype was counted only a few times. The chain recombines TRBV29-1 with TRBJ2-5; either TRBD1 or TRBD2 may supply D (5 bases each). The CDR3 has 15 residues. Germline V gene sequence: CDR1 SQVTM, CDR2 ANQGSEA. The V end lost 4 bases, the J end lost 1 base, and 16 bases lay between the germline ends. Here the CDR3 reads CSVAALGTAQETQYF. As DNA, the CDR3 is TGCAGCGTTGCCGCCCTCGGGACGGCCCAAGAGACCCAGTACTTC.

The V and J genes are TRBV11-2 and TRBJ1-1; D ambiguous. Trimming stripped 1 base from V and 6 bases from J, with 15 bases between. Germline CDR1 reads SGHAT; CDR2 reads FQNNGV. There are 15 residues in the CDR3. The CDR3 nucleotides are TGTGCCAGCAGCTTAGTCCCGGCGGCTGGAGCTGAAGCTTTCTTT. Encoded protein: CASSLVPAAGAEAFF.

V usage is TRBV7-9 and J usage is TRBJ1-2; D gene unclear. V shed 5 bases and J shed 2 bases, with 12 bases lying between them. The CDR3 totals 14 residues. Germline CDR1 reads SEHNR; CDR2 reads FQNEAQ (reference sequence). The CDR3 loop is CASSPGEENYGYTF. The CDR3 DNA reads as TGTGCCAGCAGCCCCGGAGAGGAGAACTATGGCTACACCTTC.